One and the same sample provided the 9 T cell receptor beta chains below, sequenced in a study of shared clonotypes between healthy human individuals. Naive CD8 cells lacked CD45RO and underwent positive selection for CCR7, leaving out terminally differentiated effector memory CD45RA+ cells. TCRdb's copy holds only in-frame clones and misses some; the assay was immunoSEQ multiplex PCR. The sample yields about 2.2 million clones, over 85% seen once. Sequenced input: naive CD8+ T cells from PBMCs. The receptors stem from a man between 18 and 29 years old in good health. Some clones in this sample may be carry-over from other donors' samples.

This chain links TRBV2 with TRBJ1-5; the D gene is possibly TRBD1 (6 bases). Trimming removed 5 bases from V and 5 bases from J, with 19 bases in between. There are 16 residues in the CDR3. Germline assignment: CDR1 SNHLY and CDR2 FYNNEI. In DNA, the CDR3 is TGTGCCAGCAGTCCCACAGGGTACGGTCTGGATCAGCCCCAGCATTTT. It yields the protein CASSPTGYGLDQPQHF.

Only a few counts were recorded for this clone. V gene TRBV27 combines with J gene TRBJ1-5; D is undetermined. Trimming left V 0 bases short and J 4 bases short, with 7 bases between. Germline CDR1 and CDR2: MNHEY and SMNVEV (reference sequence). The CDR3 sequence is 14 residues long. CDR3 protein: CASSLSAWNQPQHF. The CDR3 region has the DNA TGTGCCAGCAGTTTATCGGCCTGGAATCAGCCCCAGCATTTT.

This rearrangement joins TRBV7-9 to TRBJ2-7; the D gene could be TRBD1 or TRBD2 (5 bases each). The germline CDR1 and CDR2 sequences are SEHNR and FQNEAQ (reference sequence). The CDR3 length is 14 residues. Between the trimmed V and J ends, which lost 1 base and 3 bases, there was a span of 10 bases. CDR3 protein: CASSLVGTIYEQYF. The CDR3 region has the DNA TGTGCCAGCAGCTTAGTGGGGACCATCTACGAGCAGTACTTC. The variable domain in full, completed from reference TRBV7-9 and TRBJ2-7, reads DTGVSQNPRHKITKRGQNVTFRCDPISEHNRLYWYRQTLGQGPEFLTYFQNEAQLEKSRLLSDRFSAERPKGSFSTLEIQRTEQGDSAMYLCASSLVGTIYEQYFGPGTRLTVT.

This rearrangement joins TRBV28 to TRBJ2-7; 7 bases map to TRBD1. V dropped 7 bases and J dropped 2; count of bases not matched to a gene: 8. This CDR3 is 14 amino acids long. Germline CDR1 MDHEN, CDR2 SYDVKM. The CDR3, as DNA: TGTGCCAGCACCACCGGGACAGAAACCTACGAGCAGTACTTC. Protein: CASTTGTETYEQYF.

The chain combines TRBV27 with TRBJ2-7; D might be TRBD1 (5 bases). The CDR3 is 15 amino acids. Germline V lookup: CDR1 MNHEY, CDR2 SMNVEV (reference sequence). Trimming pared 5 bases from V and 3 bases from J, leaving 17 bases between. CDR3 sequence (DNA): TGTGCCAGCAGTCTTAGTGACAGATCCAACTACGAGCAGTACTTC. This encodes CASSLSDRSNYEQYF.

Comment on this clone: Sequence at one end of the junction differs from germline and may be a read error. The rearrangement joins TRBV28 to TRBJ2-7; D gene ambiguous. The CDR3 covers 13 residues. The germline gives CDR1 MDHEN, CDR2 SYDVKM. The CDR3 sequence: CASSRSWGIEAVF. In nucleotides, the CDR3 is TGTGCCAGCAGCCGCAGTTGGGGTATTGAGGCAGTCTTC.

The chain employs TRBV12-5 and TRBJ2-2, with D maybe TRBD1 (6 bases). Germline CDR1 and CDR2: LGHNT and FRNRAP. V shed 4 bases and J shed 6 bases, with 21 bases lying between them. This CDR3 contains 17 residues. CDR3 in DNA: TGTGCTAGTGGTTCGGCACCAGGGGTTTGGTCTCCCGGGGAGCTGTTTTTT. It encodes CASGSAPGVWSPGELFF.

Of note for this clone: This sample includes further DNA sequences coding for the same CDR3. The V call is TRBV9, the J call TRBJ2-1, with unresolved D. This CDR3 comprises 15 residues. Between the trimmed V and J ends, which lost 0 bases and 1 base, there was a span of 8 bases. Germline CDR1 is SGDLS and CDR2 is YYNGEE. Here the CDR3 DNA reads TGTGCCAGCAGCGTAGACGGACGATCCTACAATGAGCAGTTCTTC. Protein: CASSVDGRSYNEQFF.

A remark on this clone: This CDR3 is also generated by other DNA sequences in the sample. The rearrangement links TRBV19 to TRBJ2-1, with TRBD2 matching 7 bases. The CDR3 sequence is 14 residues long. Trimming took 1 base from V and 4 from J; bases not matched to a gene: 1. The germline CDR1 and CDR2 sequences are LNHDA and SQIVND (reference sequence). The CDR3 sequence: CASSIVGLYNEQFF. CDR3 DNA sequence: TGTGCCAGTAGTATAGTGGGACTATACAATGAGCAGTTCTTC.